The T cell receptor (beta chain) described here comes from a study of T cells in Graves' hyperthyroidism and ophthalmopathy. General observations from the study: Ophthalmopathy was separated from stable hyperthyroidism by a 13 V-J model.

A note on this clonotype: Its antigen is not known.

This CDR3 region has 14 residues. The V and J ends lost 10 bases and 5 bases, in that order; junction bases with no gene match: 12. In germline, CDR1 is MNHNS, CDR2 SASEGT. Regions amplified from RNA transcripts were the TCR beta CDR3 regions. In the first-round RT-PCR of the TCR CDR3, the HTBI primer set was used. TCRdb passed the multiplex PCR reads through MiXCR, listing each CDR3 protein once. Here the sample spans about 290,000 distinct CDR3 sequences, 16% being singletons. Diagnoses used clinical symptoms, serum thyroxine and TRAb, thyroid ultrasound and orbital computed tomography. It was 8 to 10 ml of fresh peripheral blood that supplied the PBMCs.

The chain links TRBV6-1 to TRBJ2-5; TRBD2 agrees at 8 bases. Material: blood. The receptor was derived from a man younger than 45 with Graves' hyperthyroidism. CDR3 sequence: CATRVAGGTETQYF. CDR3 coding DNA: TGTGCCACACGTGTTGCGGGAGGTACCGAGACCCAGTACTTC.